A single sample is the source of the 10 T cell receptor beta chains below, sequenced in a study of T cell repertoires in cytomegalovirus infection. TCRdb re-called the reads through MiXCR, storing one row per CDR3 protein. The table has roughly 350,000 distinct CDR3 sequences, approximately 35% seen once; the top ten hold about 13%. The antigens of these receptors remain unknown. The material sequenced was cultured PBMCs, taken from culture after CMV antigen stimulation. The receptors shown here come from a human donor in good health (CMV status not recorded). Some clones in this sample may be carry-over from other donors' samples.

The chain recombines TRBV7-2 with TRBJ1-5; D unresolved. In germline, CDR1 is SGHTA, CDR2 FQGNSA. The CDR3 contains 16 residues. Trimming took 0 bases from V and 0 from J, leaving 9 bases between them. The CDR3 sequence: CASSLAVGFSNQPQHF. The CDR3 nucleotides read TGTGCCAGCAGCTTAGCGGTTGGGTTTAGCAATCAGCCCCAGCATTTT.

Note on this clonotype: One junction end does not reproduce the germline sequence, and a read error may be involved. This chain links TRBV27 with TRBJ1-1; D possibly corresponds to TRBD1 (6 bases). Germline CDR1 and CDR2: MNHEY and SMNVEV (reference sequence). This CDR3 is 14 amino acids long. CDR3 region: CASSLTRGGTEAFF. CDR3 in DNA: TGTGCCAGCAGTCTCACCCGAGGGGGGACTGAAGCCTTCTTT.

The chain has TRBV6-2 or TRBV6-3 and TRBJ2-1; no reliable D call. The V gene's germline CDR1 is MNHEY and CDR2 SVGEGT. The CDR3 extends over 12 amino acids. Trimming took 6 bases from V and 15 from J, leaving 18 bases between them. CDR3 sequence: CASSRPKSVPFF. The CDR3 bases are TGTGCCAGCAGCCGGCCCAAGTCAGTCCCGTTCTTC.

In its sample, this clonotype was seen a few times. V gene TRBV7-9 combines with J gene TRBJ2-1; 10 bases agree with TRBD2. CDR3 length equals 16 residues. Unmatched junction bases numbered 7, after V lost 1 base and J lost 7 bases. The germline V gene encodes CDR1 SEHNR and CDR2 FQNEAQ (reference sequence). In DNA, the CDR3 is TGTGCCAGCAGCTTAGTAAGGACTAGCGGCGGGAATGAGCAGTTCTTC. This sequence encodes CASSLVRTSGGNEQFF.

J is TRBJ2-7 and V is TRBV4-1; D is uncertain. Germline lookup yields CDR1 MGHRA and CDR2 YSYEKL. V was cut by 2 bases and J by 0 bases, with 11 bases left in between. The CDR3 is 15 amino acids. The CDR3, as DNA: TGCGCCAGCAGCCAACGCCTTTTGAGCTCCTACGAGCAGTACTTC. This translates into CASSQRLLSSYEQYF.

Only a few counts were recorded for this clonotype. The chain links TRBV7-2 to TRBJ1-3; no clear D gene. The CDR3 sequence is 13 residues long. Trimming left V 6 bases short and J 0 bases short, with 6 bases between. CDR1 is SGHTA, CDR2 FQGNSA, per germline. The CDR3 reads CASSPVSGNTIYF. CDR3 coding DNA: TGTGCCAGCAGTCCGGTCTCTGGAAACACCATATATTTT.

This clonotype was recorded a few times. J is TRBJ2-1 and V is TRBV7-2; D assignment may be TRBD1 or TRBD2 (5 bases each). The CDR3 runs to 16 residues. V was clipped by 0 bases and J by 9 bases, with 18 bases between them. CDR1 is SGHTA and CDR2 is FQGNSA in the germline V gene. The DNA of the CDR3 is TGTGCCAGCAGCTTAGCTAGTCCCCCGAGGGGCGGTGAGCAGTTCTTC. Translated: CASSLASPPRGGEQFF.

This sequence joins TRBV24-1 and TRBJ2-3, with 9 bases fitting TRBD2. With 2 bases clipped from V and 5 bases from J, the junction kept 7 bases outside the gene matches. The CDR3 has 16 residues. Germline CDR1 and CDR2: KGHDR and SFDVKD. CDR3 nucleotide sequence: TGTGCCACCAGTGATTCTAGCGGGATCTACGGAGATACGCAGTATTTT. It translates to CATSDSSGIYGDTQYF.

There are a few counts of this clonotype. The J gene is TRBJ1-5, the V gene TRBV27; 9 nucleotides line up with TRBD1. The J segment lost 5 bases and the V segment lost 3 bases, leaving 8 bases of the junction unmatched. Germline assignment: CDR1 MNHEY and CDR2 SMNVEV (reference sequence). The CDR3 totals 16 residues. The chain's CDR3 is CASSFWGQGKDQPQHF. Written as DNA, the CDR3 is TGTGCCAGCAGTTTCTGGGGACAGGGAAAAGATCAGCCCCAGCATTTT.

A single count supports this clonotype. A single base separates this from a much larger clone, so it may be a read error. The gene calls are TRBV7-2 and TRBJ2-7; D remains ambiguous. The CDR3 length is 15 residues. V lost 1 base and J 3 bases, leaving 13 bases between the germline ends. Germline CDR1 is SGHTA and CDR2 is FQGNSA. CDR3 residues: CASSLGGGAIYEQYF. DNA for the CDR3: TGTGCCAGCAGCTTAGGAGGCGGCGCGATCTACGAGCAGTACTTC.